This T cell receptor (beta chain) emerged from a study of blood T cell repertoires in COVID-19. For the study at large: Samples came from the United States, Italy and Spain, spanning acute and convalescent COVID-19. In each case, the material was cDNA or gDNA derived from T cells, B-cell-depleted T cells, or PBMCs.

The germline CDR1 and CDR2 sequences are KGHSH and LQKENI. CDR3 size: 15 residues. J gave up 6 bases and V 6 bases, and 7 bases lay outside the gene matches. Authors' data handling: Amplification of reference gene primers provided the estimated nucleated cell counts. Libraries were prepared by immunoSEQ multiplex PCR; TCRdb keeps only in-frame clonotypes and omits some of them. V and J calls and clone size are copied from that table; D and trimming were computed from the DNA. The sample gives approximately 260,000 clones, about 86% of which show up once; approximately 4% is in the top ten. This sequence originates from a man aged 18 to 30 with active or convalescent COVID-19. This chain joins TRBV18 and TRBJ2-1; 11 nucleotides align to TRBD2. Sequencing used peripheral blood. The CDR3 here is CASSRGLAGFNEQFF. In DNA form, the CDR3 reads TGTGCCAGCTCCCGCGGACTAGCGGGTTTCAATGAGCAGTTCTTC. Filled out from reference TRBV18 and TRBJ2-1, the complete variable domain reads NAGVMQNPRHLVRRRGQEARLRCSPMKGHSHVYWYRQLPEEGLKFMVYLQKENIIDESGMPKERFSAEFPKEGPSILRIQQVVRGDSAAYFCASSRGLAGFNEQFFGPGTRLTVL.